The clone carrying this T cell receptor (beta chain) occurred many times. This specimen comes from a study of T cells in Graves' hyperthyroidism and ophthalmopathy. RNA transcripts yielded amplified TCR beta CDR3 regions. A first-round RT-PCR of the TCR CDR3 used the HTBI primer set. TCRdb reanalysed the multiplex PCR reads using MiXCR and keeps one entry per CDR3 protein. The table records under 550,000 distinct CDR3 sequences, about 13% of them present only once. The TCR was taken from a woman under 30 with Graves' hyperthyroidism. The sequenced sample was blood.

In DNA, the CDR3 is TGTGCCAGCAGCTCCCGGGGGGCGCCCCGAGATACGCAGTATTTT. Protein sequence: CASSSRGAPRDTQYF. The chain recombines TRBV5-5 with TRBJ2-3, with D possibly matching TRBD2 (7 bases). The CDR3 is 15 residues long. The V gene's germline CDR1 is SGHKS and CDR2 YYEKEE (reference sequence). V lost 3 bases, J lost 5 bases, and 16 bases lay in between.